A few counts support the clone carrying this TCR beta chain. The antigen remains undetermined. This sample is drawn from a study of blood T cells in healthy people across ages. Study at large: Capturing about one barcoded beta molecule per two T cells was achieved by template switching. Findings of the study overall: More naive CD4+ cells and higher diversity marked long-lived donors relative to aged donors. Investigators treated diversity estimates from one million T cells as underestimates.

A J-beta primer mix and a sample-barcoded 5' primer were used in a second PCR of about 7 to 11 cycles. TCRdb re-called the 5' RACE reads with MiXCR, one entry per CDR3 protein. In the table there are hundreds of thousands of distinct CDR3 sequences, roughly 20% of which are singletons. This CDR3 contains 13 residues. V was pared by 7 bases and J by 5 bases, with 17 bases between. CDR1 is SQVTM and CDR2 is ANQGSEA in the germline V gene. The chain has TRBV29-1 and TRBJ2-5; the D gene is possibly TRBD2 (6 bases). What was sequenced was blood. This sequence originates from a man aged 70-80 years in good health. The CDR3 DNA reads as TGCAGCGCCTCGGGACTGCTCCGGGAGACCCAGTACTTC. This gives the protein CSASGLLRETQYF.